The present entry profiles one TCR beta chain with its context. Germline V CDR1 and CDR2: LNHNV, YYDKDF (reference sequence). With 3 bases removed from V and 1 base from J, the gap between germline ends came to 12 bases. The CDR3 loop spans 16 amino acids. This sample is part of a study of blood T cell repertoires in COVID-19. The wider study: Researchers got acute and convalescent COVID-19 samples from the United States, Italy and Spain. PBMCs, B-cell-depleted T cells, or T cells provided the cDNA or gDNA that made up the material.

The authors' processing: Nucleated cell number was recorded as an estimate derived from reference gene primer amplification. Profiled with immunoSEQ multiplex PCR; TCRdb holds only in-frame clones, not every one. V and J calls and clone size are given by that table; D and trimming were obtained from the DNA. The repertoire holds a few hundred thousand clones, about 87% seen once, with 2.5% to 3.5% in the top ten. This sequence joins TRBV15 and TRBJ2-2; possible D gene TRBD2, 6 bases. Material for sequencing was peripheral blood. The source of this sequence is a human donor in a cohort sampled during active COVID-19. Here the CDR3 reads CATSSGAGLNTGELFF. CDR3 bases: TGTGCCACCAGCAGTGGGGCGGGGTTGAACACCGGGGAGCTGTTTTTT.